These 32 T cell receptor delta chains came from one sample sequenced in a study of gammadelta T cells in human blood (dated by TCRdb to the early 2020s). The library relied on RT-PCR. The instrument was an Illumina MiSeq. In TCRdb, clones were called once more from the public reads by CATT, and rows of identical DNA were later combined. Across this sample there are some 2,000 delta-chain clones, with less than 3.5% seen only once. Of the sample, roughly 20% is held by the ten largest clones. Sequencing was performed on Vgamma9Vdelta2 gamma-delta T cells from fetal blood. Receptors originate from a human fetus.

This clone was counted only a few times. J is TRDJ3 and V is TRDV3, with 11 bases aligning to TRDD3. CDR1 is TVYSNPD and CDR2 is GDNSRS in the germline V gene (reference sequence). The length of the CDR3 is 21 residues. V shed 4 bases and J 0 bases; nucleotides not matched to a gene: 17. The DNA for the CDR3 is TGTGCCTGTGACACTATTCGACTGGGGGATATGGGCTCCTGGGACACCCGACAGATGTTTTTC. The encoded protein is CACDTIRLGDMGSWDTRQMFF.

This clone is categorized as medium-sized. This sequence joins TRDV2 and TRDJ2; 10 bases map to TRDD3. The trim removed 2 bases at V and 5 bases at J, leaving 4 bases unmatched. The CDR3 is 15 amino acids. Germline V gene sequence: CDR1 GEAIGNYY, CDR2 EKD. The CDR3 is CACDNVLGDTAQLFF. CDR3 DNA: TGTGCCTGTGACAACGTACTGGGGGATACAGCACAACTCTTCTTT.

This clone is classed as medium-sized. The chain links TRDV2 to TRDJ3, with 9 bases identical to TRDD3. V shed 3 bases, J shed 0 bases, and the junction held 5 bases outside the gene matches. The CDR3 consists of 18 residues. Germline CDR1 is GEAIGNYY and CDR2 is EKD. The CDR3 nucleotides read TGTGCCTGTGACTACTGGGGGACTGCCTCCTGGGACACCCGACAGATGTTTTTC. Protein: CACDYWGTASWDTRQMFF.

This clone is classed as medium-sized. V and J are TRDV2 and TRDJ3; 10 positions match TRDD3. Trimming cost V 0 bases and J 0 bases; bases outside gene matches: 4. This CDR3 is built from 19 residues. Germline assignment: CDR1 GEAIGNYY and CDR2 EKD. CDR3 protein: CACDTGGIRSSWDTRQMFF. For the CDR3, the DNA is TGTGCCTGTGACACCGGGGGGATACGCAGCTCCTGGGACACCCGACAGATGTTTTTC.

There are a few counts of this clone. A much larger clonotype is one base distant, so this may be a read error. This sample includes further DNA sequences coding for the same CDR3. The chain uses TRDV2 and TRDJ3; 8 bases are a match to TRDD3. V lost 1 base and J lost 2; bases outside the gene matches: 9. This CDR3 region has 19 residues. From germline, CDR1 is GEAIGNYY and CDR2 EKD. The CDR3: CACDTAGYAGPWDTRQMFF. In nucleotides, the CDR3 is TGTGCCTGTGACACTGCGGGATACGCGGGCCCCTGGGACACCCGACAGATGTTTTTC.

This clone was picked up a small number of times. This DNA translates differently at residue 8 from the TCRdb protein, which is that of a much larger clone; a read error is likely, and the protein shown is the DNA's own translation. The V and J genes are TRDV2 and TRDJ1, with 7 bases matching TRDD3. V lost 7 bases, J lost 7 bases, and 23 bases stayed unmatched. CDR1 is GEAIGNYY, CDR2 EKD, per germline. This CDR3 region has 17 residues. The CDR3 spells CACLPLGGTTRRGKLIF. For the CDR3, the DNA is TGTGCCTGCCTACCTCTGGGGGGTACGACCCGACGAGGTAAACTCATCTTT.

Judged by abundance, this clone is medium-sized. A single base separates this from a much larger clone, so it may be a read error. The sample has other DNA sequences that encode this CDR3 too. The V call is TRDV2, the J call TRDJ3, with TRDD3 identical over 7 bases. This CDR3 spans 17 amino acids. CDR1 is GEAIGNYY and CDR2 is EKD in the germline V gene. V lost 2 bases, J lost 0 bases, and 3 bases stayed unmatched. The CDR3 is CACDNWGSSWDTRQMFF. The CDR3 DNA follows: TGTGCCTGTGACAATTGGGGGAGCTCCTGGGACACCCGACAGATGTTTTTC.

By proportion, this clone is medium-sized. Different DNA sequences within this sample yield the same CDR3. The rearrangement joins TRDV2 to TRDJ3; 9 nucleotides align to TRDD3. The CDR3 runs to 17 residues. Germline CDR1 is GEAIGNYY and CDR2 is EKD. V dropped 3 bases and J dropped 0; count of bases not matched to a gene: 2. The CDR3 loop is CACDVLGDSWDTRQMFF. The DNA for the CDR3 is TGTGCCTGTGACGTACTGGGGGACTCCTGGGACACCCGACAGATGTTTTTC.

On this clone itself: Since a much larger clone is just one base distant, this may be a read error. The chain links TRDV2 to TRDJ3, with 10 bases matching TRDD3. The CDR3 is 20 amino acids. Germline CDR1 GEAIGNYY, CDR2 EKD. CDR3 region: CACYTVLGDPGSWDTRQMFF. Written as DNA, the CDR3 is TGTGCCTGTTACACCGTACTGGGGGATCCTGGCTCCTGGGACACCCGACAGATGTTTTTC.

This sequence joins TRDV2 and TRDJ3; D ambiguous. In the absence of a J gene in TCRdb, the DNA was matched to germline to assign it here. CDR3 length: 18 residues. The V end was cut by 3 bases, the J end by 0 bases, with 14 bases between. The germline V gene encodes CDR1 GEAIGNYY and CDR2 EKD. For the CDR3, the DNA is TGTGCCTGTGACGCGGTACTGTTTAGCTCCTGGGACACCCGACAGATGTTTTTC. It codes for CACDAVLFSSWDTRQMFF.

This clone rates as medium-sized. This chain links TRDV2 with TRDJ3, with 7 nucleotides matching TRDD3. This CDR3 is built from 17 residues. Unmatched junction bases numbered 3, after V lost 0 bases and J lost 2 bases. Looked up from germline, CDR1 is GEAIGNYY and CDR2 is EKD. CDR3 sequence reads: CACDTVGGTWDTRQMFF. CDR3 DNA sequence: TGTGCCTGTGACACCGTTGGGGGAACCTGGGACACCCGACAGATGTTTTTC.

The chain recombines TRDV2 with TRDJ1; TRDD3 matches 11 bases. The J gene, not given by TCRdb, was assigned here from a germline match of the nucleotide sequence. Per the germline V gene, CDR1 is GEAIGNYY and CDR2 is EKD. V trimming: 1 base; J trimming: 4 bases; junction bases outside the gene matches: 4. This CDR3 contains 15 residues. CDR3 residues: CACDTWGIRGDKLIF. The CDR3 bases are TGTGCCTGTGACACTTGGGGGATACGAGGCGATAAACTCATCTTT.

In its sample, this clone is medium-sized (0.01 to 0.1%). This chain uses TRDV2 with TRDJ2, with 8 bases fitting TRDD3. After removal of 3 bases from V and 0 bases from J, the junction contained 5 bases not matched to a gene. From germline, CDR1 is GEAIGNYY and CDR2 EKD. The CDR3 sequence is 16 residues long. The DNA for the CDR3 is TGTGCCTGTGACTACTGGGGGGCTACTTTGACAGCACAACTCTTCTTT. Protein: CACDYWGATLTAQLFF.

This clone ranks as medium-sized (0.01 to 0.1%). This chain uses TRDV2 with TRDJ1; D possibly corresponds to TRDD3 (6 bases). From germline, CDR1 is GEAIGNYY and CDR2 EKD. V lost 1 base and J 1 base, leaving 6 bases between the germline ends. The CDR3 extends over 13 amino acids. CDR3 sequence reads: CACDTGITDKLIF. The CDR3 DNA reads as TGTGCCTGTGACACGGGGATCACCGATAAACTCATCTTT.

This clone has more than one count but fewer than ten. The chain employs TRDV2 and TRDJ3, with a possible D match to TRDD3 (5 bases). V was cut by 0 bases and J by 0 bases, with 11 bases left in between. Germline assignment: CDR1 GEAIGNYY and CDR2 EKD. This CDR3 is 18 amino acids long. The CDR3 spells CACDTAGTSSWDTRQMFF. CDR3 DNA: TGTGCCTGTGACACCGCTGGGACCAGCTCCTGGGACACCCGACAGATGTTTTTC.

By sample share, this clone is medium-sized. The gene calls are TRDV2 and TRDJ3; the D gene is possibly TRDD3 (6 bases). The CDR3 runs to 16 residues. The germline V gene has CDR1 GEAIGNYY and CDR2 EKD. Trimming took 0 bases from V and 2 from J, leaving 7 bases between them. The CDR3 DNA sequence: TGTGCCTGTGACACCGTGGGGGCCTGGGACACCCGACAGATGTTTTTC. Protein product: CACDTVGAWDTRQMFF.

This clone is judged medium-sized. V and J are TRDV2 and TRDJ2; 7 nucleotides agree with TRDD3. The J segment lost 4 bases and the V segment lost 2 bases, leaving 3 bases of the junction unmatched. CDR1 is GEAIGNYY and CDR2 is EKD in the germline V gene. The CDR3 totals 14 residues. The CDR3 is CACDKMGETAQLFF. The CDR3 DNA is TGTGCCTGTGACAAAATGGGGGAGACAGCACAACTCTTCTTT.

This clone is termed medium-sized (0.01 to 0.1%). The chain couples TRDV2 to TRDJ3; 7 positions match TRDD3. The CDR3 consists of 19 residues. In germline, CDR1 is GEAIGNYY, CDR2 EKD. V gave up 3 bases and J gave up 2 bases; unmatched junction bases: 12. The chain's CDR3 is CACDVLGNNEAWDTRQMFF. For the CDR3, the DNA is TGTGCCTGTGACGTACTGGGGAATAACGAAGCCTGGGACACCCGACAGATGTTTTTC.

This clone is medium-sized by share. The chain is built from TRDV2 and TRDJ3, with 13 nucleotides matching TRDD3. The germline CDR1 and CDR2 sequences are GEAIGNYY and EKD. CDR3 size: 20 residues. Trimming removed 0 bases from V and 0 bases from J; junction bases left unmatched: 4. CDR3 sequence reads: CACDTVLGDTGSWDTRQMFF. CDR3 sequence (DNA): TGTGCCTGTGACACCGTACTGGGGGATACGGGCTCCTGGGACACCCGACAGATGTTTTTC.

By proportion, this clone is large (0.1 to 1%). Different DNA sequences within this sample yield the same CDR3. The chain carries TRDV2 and TRDJ3, with 8 bases matching TRDD3. The ends lost 0 bases at V and 3 bases at J; junction bases unmatched: 0. This CDR3 has 16 residues. Germline CDR1 is GEAIGNYY and CDR2 is EKD. The CDR3 bases are TGTGCCTGTGACACCGGGGGATACTGGGACACCCGACAGATGTTTTTC. This gives the protein CACDTGGYWDTRQMFF.

By frequency in the sample, this clone is medium-sized. A single base separates this from a much larger clone, so it may be a read error. Different DNA sequences within this sample yield the same CDR3. The chain couples TRDV2 to TRDJ1; 10 bases map to TRDD3. The CDR3 consists of 14 residues. Per the germline V gene, CDR1 is GEAIGNYY and CDR2 is EKD. V lost 0 bases to trimming and J lost 3 bases; unmatched junction nucleotides: 0. CDR3 in amino acids: CACDTGGYADKLIF. CDR3 coding DNA: TGTGCCTGTGACACCGGGGGATACGCCGATAAACTCATCTTT.

By proportion, this clone is medium-sized (0.01 to 0.1%). The rearrangement uses TRDV2 and TRDJ2, with TRDD3 matching over 7 bases. The CDR3 loop spans 16 amino acids. V was pared by 6 bases and J by 4 bases, with 13 bases of the junction left unmatched. Looked up from germline, CDR1 is GEAIGNYY and CDR2 is EKD. DNA of the CDR3: TGTGCCTGTAATATCCTGGGGGCCGTTGGGACAGCACAACTCTTCTTT. Protein sequence: CACNILGAVGTAQLFF.

This clone is categorized as medium-sized. The J gene is TRDJ3, the V gene TRDV2; D perhaps matches TRDD3 (5 bases). Trimming pared 0 bases from V and 0 bases from J, leaving 11 bases between. This CDR3 region has 18 residues. Germline-derived CDR1 and CDR2 are GEAIGNYY and EKD. This CDR3 reads CACDTAGILSWDTRQMFF. CDR3 sequence (DNA): TGTGCCTGTGACACCGCCGGGATTCTCTCCTGGGACACCCGACAGATGTTTTTC.

This clone ranks as medium-sized (0.01 to 0.1%). The J gene is TRDJ2, the V gene TRDV2, with 13 bases lining up with TRDD3. Germline values: CDR1 GEAIGNYY, CDR2 EKD. This CDR3 comprises 15 residues. The trim removed 2 bases at V and 7 bases at J, leaving 3 bases unmatched. The CDR3 region is CACDILGDTRAQLFF. CDR3 DNA sequence: TGTGCCTGTGACATACTGGGGGATACGCGAGCACAACTCTTCTTT.

The sample holds one count of this clone. The V call is TRDV2, the J call TRDJ2, with 9 nucleotides matching TRDD3. Assignment of the J gene here rests on matching the DNA to germline, because TCRdb gives none. V dropped 1 base and J dropped 0; count of bases not matched to a gene: 5. The CDR3 covers 17 residues. Germline V lookup: CDR1 GEAIGNYY, CDR2 EKD. The CDR3 is CACDTLTGGALTAQLFF. Written as DNA, the CDR3 is TGTGCCTGTGACACTCTTACTGGGGGAGCTTTGACAGCACAACTCTTCTTT.

Comment on this clone: This could be a read error, since a much larger clone is one nucleotide away. The chain combines TRDV2 with TRDJ2, with a tentative D call TRDD3 (6 bases). Trimming shortened V by 3 bases and J by 1 base, and 11 bases separated the two germline ends. Germline CDR1 reads GEAIGNYY; CDR2 reads EKD. The CDR3 length is 15 residues. The CDR3 nucleotides are TGTGCCTGTGACGTCCTGGGGAATTTGACAGCACAACTCTTCTTT. This translates into CACDVLGNLTAQLFF.

This clone is medium-sized in the sample. A clone one base away is much larger, so this may be a read error. The V call is TRDV2, the J call TRDJ3, with 7 bases aligning to TRDD3. Germline V CDR1 and CDR2: GEAIGNYY, EKD. This CDR3 contains 17 residues. J was trimmed by 0 bases and V by 2 bases; bases with no gene match: 3. The CDR3 reads CACDKWGSSWDTRQMFF. CDR3 coding DNA: TGTGCCTGTGACAAATGGGGGAGCTCCTGGGACACCCGACAGATGTTTTTC.

This clone is deemed medium-sized. Other DNA sequences in the sample encode the same CDR3. This chain joins TRDV2 and TRDJ3, with 10 nucleotides matching TRDD3. V lost 2 bases, J lost 4 bases, and 1 base stayed unmatched. The CDR3 contains 16 residues. CDR1 GEAIGNYY and CDR2 EKD come from the germline V gene. The CDR3 coding sequence is TGTGCCTGTGACATACTGGGGGATTGGGACACCCGACAGATGTTTTTC. This codes for CACDILGDWDTRQMFF.

This clone occurred a few times. Translating this DNA gives a protein that differs at residue 3 from the TCRdb one, which belongs to a much larger clone; a read error is likely, and the protein shown is this translation. This chain uses TRDV2 with TRDJ1, with 11 nucleotides matching TRDD3. The CDR3 extends over 15 amino acids. Germline V gene lookup returns CDR1 GEAIGNYY and CDR2 EKD. CDR3 loop: CAGDKLGDNKDKLIF. CDR3 bases: TGTGCCGGTGACAAACTGGGGGATAACAAAGATAAACTCATCTTT.

By sample fraction, this clone is medium-sized. The V gene is TRDV2, the J gene TRDJ2, with TRDD3 matching 7 bases. The CDR3 contains 14 residues. V shed 3 bases, J shed 0 bases, and the junction held 0 bases outside the gene matches. Germline V gene sequence: CDR1 GEAIGNYY, CDR2 EKD. The CDR3 region has the DNA TGTGCCTGTGACTGGGGGACTTTGACAGCACAACTCTTCTTT. This codes for CACDWGTLTAQLFF.

This clone was picked up a small number of times. The chain recombines TRDV2 with TRDJ3, with 13 bases aligning to TRDD3. V shed 0 bases and J 0 bases; nucleotides not matched to a gene: 4. The CDR3 has 20 residues. Per the germline V gene, CDR1 is GEAIGNYY and CDR2 is EKD. The CDR3 nucleotides read TGTGCCTGTGACACCAACTGGGGGATACGGAGCTCCTGGGACACCCGACAGATGTTTTTC. Translating gives CACDTNWGIRSSWDTRQMFF.

In its sample, this clone ranks as medium-sized. The chain uses TRDV2 and TRDJ1; 7 nucleotides align to TRDD3. This CDR3 spans 15 amino acids. J lost 0 bases, V lost 3 bases, and 6 bases had no gene match. Germline V gives CDR1 GEAIGNYY, CDR2 EKD. CDR3 bases: TGTGCCTGTGACGCCCTGGGGGCTTACACCGATAAACTCATCTTT. Amino acid sequence: CACDALGAYTDKLIF.